This T cell receptor (beta chain) was captured by sequencing in a study of shared clonotypes between healthy human individuals. This CDR3 is built from 15 residues. J lost 3 bases, V lost 6 bases, and 6 bases had no gene match. Germline CDR1 reads MNHEY; CDR2 reads SVGAGI. Findings and limits, study-wide: Shared clonotypes: about 5.3% naive CD4, under 4% naive CD8, about 2.5% memory CD4, approximately 0.41% memory CD8.

The method was immunoSEQ multiplex PCR; TCRdb's version includes in-frame clones alone and lacks a portion of them. The table lists over a million clones, roughly 96% of them singletons. The table lists this clone with a count of one. Its antigen remains unidentified. The sequencing sample was made of naive CD4+ T cells sorted from blood. This sample's subset: CD45RA+ positively selected. V gene TRBV6-5 combines with J gene TRBJ2-1, with TRBD1 identical over 9 bases. The TCR comes from a man younger than 40 in good health. The CDR3 bases are TGTGCCAGCAGATACACGGGACAGGGCTACAATGAGCAGTTCTTC. It specifies CASRYTGQGYNEQFF.